The TCR beta chain described here comes from a study of shared clonotypes between healthy human individuals (dated by TCRdb to 2020 to 2021). For context, the study as a whole: A couple of women and a few men aged 18 to 49 years were included in the cohort. For each donor, CD4 naive and CD4 memory were each given three plates, CD8 naive was given two plates, and CD8 memory was given one plate. To estimate repertoire size and how much clonotypes are shared between individuals, the study performed deep sequencing of blood TCR repertoires from five healthy adults. To increase sequencing depth and limit assay-specific biases, different laboratories used diverse techniques to prepare libraries and sequence TCR repertoires. Leukapheresis yielded between about 0.85 and 9.5 billion PBMCs per donor. General study outcomes and caveats: Sampling was restricted to blood, and TCR repertoires in tissues likely differ from the TCR repertoires found in blood. About 5% of naive CD4, 3.5% of naive CD8, approximately 2% of memory CD4, and around 0.4% of memory CD8 clonotypes were shared across several donors. Clonotypes shared by all four sorted-subset donors showed higher generation probabilities than non-shared clonotypes. Because the study included a small number of donors, the genetic and exposure-history diversity represented was limited. Based on pairwise subsampling, the degree of clonotype sharing among donors was expected to be affected by sequencing depth. Estimated clonotype richness was generally larger for naive than for memory subsets. Rarefaction of sorted-subset datasets indicated incomplete sequencing despite the large sequencing depth.

With respect to this clone: The antigen this receptor binds is unknown. Per-base quality was not reported, and no clone a single base away is much larger than it.

TCR CDR3 regions were amplified from genomic DNA by multiplex PCR using the deep immunoSEQ assay. Genomic DNA extracted from each cell subset was distributed evenly over all wells of several immunoSEQ 96-well plates, and each plate served as one replicate. For sorted subsets, about 0.2 ug genomic DNA, equal to about 30,000 T cell genomes, was loaded into each replicate PCR. Purified libraries were quantified with a Qubit 3.0 fluorometer, sized on a Bioanalyzer 2100, and re-quantified with the KAPA Library Quantification kit. A separate single-read 150-cycle Illumina NextSeq 550 flow cell was used to sequence each immunoSEQ 96-well plate. For the original study's pipeline: The immunoSEQ output contained only junctional sequences without quality scores, so filtering could not match that applied to full-length reads. Sequences were annotated with PyIR, a Python wrapper for IgBLAST v1.9, and V/J genes and CDR3 were assigned using IMGT germline references. Any read was removed if the V/J assignment was weak (E-value above 1e-6), the CDR3 was missing, or the read contained stop codons, out-of-frame junctions, or ambiguous translated residues. V3J clonotypes were defined as sequences sharing the same inferred V gene, J gene, and CDR3 amino acid sequence. Percentage overlap between repertoires was calculated by dividing the number of shared unique clonotypes by the size of the smaller repertoire. RTK rarefaction, the Chao1 estimator, and Recon v2.1 estimates of unobserved clonotypes were used to assess repertoire richness. For all TCRbeta clonotypes obtained by the gDNA method from a few donors, generation probabilities were computed with OLGA. Imported from immuneACCESS, the table was reduced by TCRdb to in-frame sequences with V and J called. These copies leave out some clones; in studies compared against another copy, an unresolved V gene accounts for under half, and the cause of the remainder is not known. That table is the source of V, J and clone size, and D and trimming were worked out from the DNA. This sample lists about 2.1 million clones; approximately 94% were detected once. The ten largest clones take up roughly 1.8% of the sample.

CD8 naive samples consisted of CD45RO-negative cells that were positively selected for CCR7, yielding a CD45RA+CCR7+ population without TemRA cells. The donors were healthy, HIV-negative adults who had no recently reported acute infections or vaccinations. Every donor was a Caucasian adult residing in Nashville, Tennessee, USA. Blood was obtained by leukapheresis, after which PBMCs were separated by Ficoll-Histopaque density gradient centrifugation and cryopreserved in liquid nitrogen vapor phase. Analytical flow cytometry was used to check the purity and quantity of each magnetically sorted T cell population. Each sorted fraction had its genomic DNA isolated and then quantified by UV absorbance on a Nanodrop 2000c. The CDR1 and CDR2 encoded by the germline V gene are MGHRA and YSYEKL. V drops 4 bases and J drops 2 bases, leaving 12 bases in between. The CDR3 contains 14 residues, cysteine and phenylalanine counted. Of the read, only the CDR3 DNA is kept; its 42 bases are in frame from base 1.

The rearrangement joined TRBV4-1 to TRBJ2-7, with no confident D gene call. This TCR was recovered from a man between 18 and 35 years old in good health. Some clones in this sample may be carry-over from other donors' samples. Sequenced input: naive CD8+ T cells from PBMCs. The cell subset or site label of this sample denotes: CD45RA+CCR7+. The CDR3 here reads CASSPSVGTYEQYF. Here is the DNA: TGCGCCAGCAGCCCTTCGGTAGGAACCTACGAGCAGTACTTC.